These T cell receptor beta chains were read from a single sample in a study of blood T cell repertoires in COVID-19. Repertoires were generated with immunoSEQ multiplex PCR, while TCRdb's copy carries only in-frame clones and drops some. The table includes 250,000 to 300,000 clones, 87% detected once. Material: peripheral blood. Source of these receptors: a woman aged 45-65 years who had recovered from COVID-19. The CDR3 runs from the conserved cysteine through the conserved F or W. Fields, in order: J gene, clone size, D gene, V gene, CDR3 protein, CDR3 DNA. A D gene is named only where the DNA matches it firmly. Not every row has a clone size; where given, it reads once, few, many or a size class.

j_call: TRBJ1-3
clone_size: -
d_call: -
v_call: TRBV5-6
cdr3_aa: CASSFWGPRGNTIYF
cdr3_nt: TGTGCCAGCAGCTTTTGGGGGCCGCGGGGAAACACCATATATTTT

j_call: TRBJ2-3
clone_size: -
d_call: TRBD2
v_call: TRBV7-9
cdr3_aa: CASSLAPGLGTDTQYF
cdr3_nt: TGTGCCAGCAGCTTAGCCCCGGGACTAGGAACAGATACGCAGTATTTT

j_call: TRBJ2-1
clone_size: -
d_call: -
v_call: TRBV6-1
cdr3_aa: CASSDPLSPLAQAYNEQFF
cdr3_nt: TGTGCCAGCAGTGACCCACTCTCACCTCTAGCGCAAGCCTACAATGAGCAGTTCTTC

j_call: TRBJ1-2
clone_size: -
d_call: TRBD1
v_call: TRBV5-5
cdr3_aa: CASSWGQAFYGYTF
cdr3_nt: TGTGCCAGCAGCTGGGGACAGGCTTTCTATGGCTACACCTTC

j_call: TRBJ1-1
clone_size: -
d_call: -
v_call: TRBV7-9
cdr3_aa: CASSLGSVMNTEAFF
cdr3_nt: TGTGCCAGCAGCTTAGGTTCGGTTATGAACACTGAAGCTTTCTTT

j_call: TRBJ1-1
clone_size: -
d_call: -
v_call: TRBV19
cdr3_aa: CASSIGAGWDSEAFF
cdr3_nt: TGTGCCAGTAGTATCGGGGCTGGGTGGGACTCTGAAGCTTTCTTT

j_call: TRBJ2-1
clone_size: -
d_call: TRBD1
v_call: TRBV11-2
cdr3_aa: CASSSMRDSFQMYNEQFF
cdr3_nt: TGTGCCAGCAGCTCGATGAGGGACAGCTTCCAAATGTACAATGAGCAGTTCTTC

j_call: TRBJ1-5
clone_size: few
d_call: TRBD1
v_call: TRBV6-2/TRBV6-3
cdr3_aa: CASSRTGGNQPQHF
cdr3_nt: TGTGCCAGCAGTCGGACAGGGGGCAATCAGCCCCAGCATTTT

j_call: TRBJ1-1
clone_size: -
d_call: -
v_call: TRBV5-1
cdr3_aa: CASTATENTEAFF
cdr3_nt: TGCGCCAGCACCGCTACAGAGAACACTGAAGCTTTCTTT

j_call: TRBJ2-7
clone_size: -
d_call: -
v_call: TRBV27
cdr3_aa: CASSLALAGSTYEQYF
cdr3_nt: TGTGCCAGCAGTTTAGCCCTGGCGGGCTCCACCTACGAGCAGTACTTC

j_call: TRBJ1-2
clone_size: -
d_call: -
v_call: TRBV19
cdr3_aa: CASSLPGGGGNYGYTF
cdr3_nt: TGTGCCAGTAGTCTCCCGGGTGGGGGAGGTAACTATGGCTACACCTTC

j_call: TRBJ2-5
clone_size: -
d_call: TRBD1
v_call: TRBV27
cdr3_aa: CASRPTGRETQYF
cdr3_nt: TGTGCCAGCAGACCGACAGGGCGGGAGACCCAGTACTTC

j_call: TRBJ2-7
clone_size: -
d_call: TRBD1
v_call: TRBV6-5
cdr3_aa: CASSHTGQSYEQYF
cdr3_nt: TGTGCCAGCAGCCACACGGGACAGTCCTACGAGCAGTACTTC

j_call: TRBJ2-1
clone_size: -
d_call: -
v_call: TRBV9
cdr3_aa: CASSRGDYNEQFF
cdr3_nt: TGTGCCAGCAGCAGGGGTGACTACAATGAGCAGTTCTTC

j_call: TRBJ2-3
clone_size: -
d_call: TRBD2
v_call: TRBV11-2
cdr3_aa: CASSSSLAWGTDTQYF
cdr3_nt: TGTGCCAGCAGCTCCTCACTAGCGTGGGGCACAGATACGCAGTATTTT

j_call: TRBJ2-7
clone_size: -
d_call: -
v_call: TRBV7-9
cdr3_aa: CASSLGQGGNEQYF
cdr3_nt: TGTGCCAGCAGCCTTGGACAGGGAGGGAACGAGCAGTACTTC

j_call: TRBJ2-1
clone_size: -
d_call: TRBD1
v_call: TRBV19
cdr3_aa: CASSYRGNEQFF
cdr3_nt: TGTGCCAGTAGTTACAGGGGGAATGAGCAGTTCTTC

j_call: TRBJ1-1
clone_size: -
d_call: TRBD1
v_call: TRBV5-1
cdr3_aa: CASTSMDRGNTEAFF
cdr3_nt: TGCGCCAGCACCTCGATGGACAGGGGGAACACTGAAGCTTTCTTT

j_call: TRBJ2-2
clone_size: -
d_call: TRBD1
v_call: TRBV4-3
cdr3_aa: CASSQVGTGPTGELFF
cdr3_nt: TGCGCCAGCAGCCAAGTCGGGACAGGGCCGACCGGGGAGCTGTTTTTT

j_call: TRBJ1-4
clone_size: -
d_call: -
v_call: TRBV7-9
cdr3_aa: CASSLVTDNEKLFF
cdr3_nt: TGTGCCAGCAGCTTAGTGACTGATAATGAAAAACTGTTTTTT

j_call: TRBJ1-1
clone_size: -
d_call: -
v_call: TRBV27
cdr3_aa: CASIPVMSGNAEAFF
cdr3_nt: TGTGCCAGCATCCCCGTAATGTCGGGTAACGCTGAAGCTTTCTTT

j_call: TRBJ2-1
clone_size: -
d_call: TRBD1
v_call: TRBV6-5
cdr3_aa: CASLPRQGAIGEQFF
cdr3_nt: TGTGCCAGCCTCCCGAGACAGGGGGCTATTGGTGAGCAGTTCTTC

j_call: TRBJ1-3
clone_size: -
d_call: -
v_call: TRBV21-1
cdr3_aa: CATRRGGSGNTIYF
cdr3_nt: TGTGCCACCCGGAGGGGAGGATCTGGAAACACCATATATTTT

j_call: TRBJ1-2
clone_size: -
d_call: -
v_call: TRBV9
cdr3_aa: CASSAGSQLGYTF
cdr3_nt: TGTGCCAGCAGCGCGGGGTCTCAACTGGGCTACACCTTC

j_call: TRBJ2-7
clone_size: -
d_call: TRBD2
v_call: TRBV5-1
cdr3_aa: CATSEGLGPTYEQYF
cdr3_nt: TGCGCCACGTCGGAGGGACTAGGTCCGACCTACGAGCAGTACTTC

j_call: TRBJ1-2
clone_size: -
d_call: -
v_call: TRBV18
cdr3_aa: CASSPFAAGYGYTF
cdr3_nt: TGTGCCAGCTCACCATTTGCGGCGGGGTATGGCTACACCTTC

j_call: TRBJ1-1
clone_size: -
d_call: -
v_call: TRBV18
cdr3_aa: CASSQSGADTEAFF
cdr3_nt: TGTGCCAGCTCACAGTCAGGGGCTGACACTGAAGCTTTCTTT

j_call: TRBJ1-1
clone_size: -
d_call: TRBD1
v_call: TRBV2
cdr3_aa: CASSLDRGRMNTEAFF
cdr3_nt: TGTGCCAGCAGCTTAGACAGGGGTCGAATGAACACTGAAGCTTTCTTT

j_call: TRBJ2-1
clone_size: -
d_call: -
v_call: TRBV2
cdr3_aa: CASSECDFRGCGEQFF
cdr3_nt: TGTGCCAGCAGTGAATGCGATTTTAGGGGGTGCGGTGAGCAGTTCTTC

j_call: TRBJ2-2
clone_size: once
d_call: TRBD2
v_call: TRBV28
cdr3_aa: CASSLDRGLVPSGELFF
cdr3_nt: TGTGCCAGCAGTCTAGACCGGGGACTAGTCCCCTCCGGGGAGCTGTTTTTT

j_call: TRBJ1-1
clone_size: -
d_call: TRBD1
v_call: TRBV5-4
cdr3_aa: CASSSTGGMNTEAFF
cdr3_nt: TGTGCCAGCAGCTCGACAGGGGGCATGAACACTGAAGCTTTCTTT